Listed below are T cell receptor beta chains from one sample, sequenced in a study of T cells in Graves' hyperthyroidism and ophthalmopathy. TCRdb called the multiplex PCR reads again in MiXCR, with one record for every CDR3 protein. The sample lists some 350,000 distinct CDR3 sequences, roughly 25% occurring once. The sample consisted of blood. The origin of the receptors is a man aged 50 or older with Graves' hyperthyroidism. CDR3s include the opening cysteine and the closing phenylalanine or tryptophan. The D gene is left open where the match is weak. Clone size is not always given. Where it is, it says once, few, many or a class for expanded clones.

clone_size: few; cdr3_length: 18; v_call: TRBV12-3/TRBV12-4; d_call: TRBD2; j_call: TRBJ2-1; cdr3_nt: TGTGCCAGCAGTTTAGCTGGTCTAGCGGGAGGGCCTTACAATGAGCAGTTCTTC; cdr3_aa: CASSLAGLAGGPYNEQFF
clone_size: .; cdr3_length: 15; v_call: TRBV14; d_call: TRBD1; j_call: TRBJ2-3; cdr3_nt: TGTGCCAGCAGCCTAAGGACAGGGTCAGCAGATACGCAGTATTTT; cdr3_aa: CASSLRTGSADTQYF
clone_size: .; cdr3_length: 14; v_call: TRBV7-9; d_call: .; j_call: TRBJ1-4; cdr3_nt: TGTGCCAGCAGCTTAGGAACGGAAAATGAAAAACTGTTTTTT; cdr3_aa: CASSLGTENEKLFF
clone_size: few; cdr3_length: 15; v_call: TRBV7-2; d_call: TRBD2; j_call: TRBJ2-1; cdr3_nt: TGTGCCAGCAGCTTGACGCCGGGACTAGGGACAGAGCAGTTCTTC; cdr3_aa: CASSLTPGLGTEQFF
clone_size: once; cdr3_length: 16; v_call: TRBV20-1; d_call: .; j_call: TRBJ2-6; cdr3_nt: TGCAGTGCTAGAGATAGTTCGGCCTCTGGGGCCAACGTCCTGACTTTC; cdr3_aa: CSARDSSASGANVLTF
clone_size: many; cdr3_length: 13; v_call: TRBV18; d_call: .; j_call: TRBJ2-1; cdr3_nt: TGTGCCAGCTCACCACCGGGATCTTATGAGCAGTTCTTC; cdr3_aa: CASSPPGSYEQFF
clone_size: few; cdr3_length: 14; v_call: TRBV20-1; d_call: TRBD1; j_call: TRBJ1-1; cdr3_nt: TGCAGTGCTAGAGTCCAGGGGGCGAACACTGAAGCTTTCTTT; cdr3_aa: CSARVQGANTEAFF
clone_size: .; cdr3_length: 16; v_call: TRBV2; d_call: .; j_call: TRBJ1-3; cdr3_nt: TGTGCCAGCAGTGAGCTTGGTAGTGGCTCTGGAAACACCATATATTTT; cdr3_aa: CASSELGSGSGNTIYF
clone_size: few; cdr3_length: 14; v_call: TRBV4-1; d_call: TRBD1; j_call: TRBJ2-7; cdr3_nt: TGCGCCAGCAGCCCGACAGGGACCTCCTACGAGCAGTACTTC; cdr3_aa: CASSPTGTSYEQYF
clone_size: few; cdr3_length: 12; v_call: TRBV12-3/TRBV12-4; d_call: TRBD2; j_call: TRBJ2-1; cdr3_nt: TGTGCCAGCAGACTAAGCGGGAGAGAGCAGTTCTTC; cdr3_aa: CASRLSGREQFF
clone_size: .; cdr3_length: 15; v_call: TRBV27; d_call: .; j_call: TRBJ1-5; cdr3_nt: TGTGCCAGCAGTTTATCGTGGGGGGCTAATCAGCCCCAGCATTTT; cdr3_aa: CASSLSWGANQPQHF
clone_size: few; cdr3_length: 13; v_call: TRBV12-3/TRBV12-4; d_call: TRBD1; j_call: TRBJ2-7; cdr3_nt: TGTGCCAGCAGAGTGACAGGGGCCAGCGAGCAGTACTTC; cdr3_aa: CASRVTGASEQYF
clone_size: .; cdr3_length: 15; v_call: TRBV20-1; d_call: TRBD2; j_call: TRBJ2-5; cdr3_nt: TGCAGTGCTAGGCCTCCTAGCGGGGAGGGCGAGACCCAGTACTTC; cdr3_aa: CSARPPSGEGETQYF
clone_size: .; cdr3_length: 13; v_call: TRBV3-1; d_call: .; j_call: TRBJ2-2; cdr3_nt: TGTGCCAGCAGCCAACGGGAACCCGGGGAGCTGTTTTTT; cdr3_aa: CASSQREPGELFF
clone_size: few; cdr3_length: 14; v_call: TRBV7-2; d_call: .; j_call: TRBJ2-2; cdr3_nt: TGTGCCAGCAGCTTAGGCTTAATGGACGGGGAGCTGTTTTTT; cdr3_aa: CASSLGLMDGELFF
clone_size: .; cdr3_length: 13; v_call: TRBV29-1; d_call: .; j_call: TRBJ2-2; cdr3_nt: TGCAGCGCCTTCAAAGCGAACACCGGGGAGCTGTTTTTT; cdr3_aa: CSAFKANTGELFF
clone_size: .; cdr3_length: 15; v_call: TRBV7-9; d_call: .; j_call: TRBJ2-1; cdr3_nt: TGTGCCAGCAGCCCCGGGTCTGTCTCCTACAATGAGCAGTTCTTC; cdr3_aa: CASSPGSVSYNEQFF
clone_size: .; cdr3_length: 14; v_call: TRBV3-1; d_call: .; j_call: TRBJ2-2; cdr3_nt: TGTGCCAGCAGGTCTCCAGGGAACACCGGGGAGCTGTTTTTT; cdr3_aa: CASRSPGNTGELFF
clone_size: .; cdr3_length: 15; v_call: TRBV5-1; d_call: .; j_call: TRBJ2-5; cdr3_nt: TGCGCCAGCAGCTTGAAAGGACAGCCGGGGGAGACCCAGTACTTC; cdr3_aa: CASSLKGQPGETQYF
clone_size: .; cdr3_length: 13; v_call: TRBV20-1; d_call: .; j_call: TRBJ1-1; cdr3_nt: TGCAGTGCTTTGGGACAAACTAACACTGAAGCTTTCTTT; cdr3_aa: CSALGQTNTEAFF
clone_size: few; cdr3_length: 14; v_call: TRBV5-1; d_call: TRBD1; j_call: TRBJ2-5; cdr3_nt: TGCGCCAGCAGGTCCCCAGGGGGCGCGGAGACCCAGTACTTC; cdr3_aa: CASRSPGGAETQYF
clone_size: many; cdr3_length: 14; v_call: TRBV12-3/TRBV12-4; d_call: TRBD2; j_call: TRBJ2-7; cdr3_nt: TGTGCCAGCAGGGGAGGGGCCGACTATAGGGAGCAGTACTTC; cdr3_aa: CASRGGADYREQYF
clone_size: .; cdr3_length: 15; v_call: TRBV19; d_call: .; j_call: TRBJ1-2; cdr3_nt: TGTGCCAGTACGGTCCGGGACCGTGCTCTATTCGGCTACACCTTC; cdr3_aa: CASTVRDRALFGYTF
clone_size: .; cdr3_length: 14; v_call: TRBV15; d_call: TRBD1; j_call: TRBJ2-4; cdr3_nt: TGTGCCACCTCTACAGGGGGAGCCGAAAACATTCAGTACTTC; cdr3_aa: CATSTGGAENIQYF
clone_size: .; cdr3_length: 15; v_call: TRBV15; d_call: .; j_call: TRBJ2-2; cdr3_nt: TGTGCCACCACCTTACCGGGACAGAACACCGGGGAGCTGTTTTTT; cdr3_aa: CATTLPGQNTGELFF
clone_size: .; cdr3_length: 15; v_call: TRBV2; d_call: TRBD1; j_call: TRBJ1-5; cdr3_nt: TGTGCCAGCAGTAGCCAGGGACAGAGCAATCAGCCCCAGCATTTT; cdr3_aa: CASSSQGQSNQPQHF
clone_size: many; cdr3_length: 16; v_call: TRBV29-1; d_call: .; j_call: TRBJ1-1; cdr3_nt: TGCAGCGTTGTAGTTAGGGGGGGACACCAGAACACTGAAGCTTTCTTT; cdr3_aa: CSVVVRGGHQNTEAFF
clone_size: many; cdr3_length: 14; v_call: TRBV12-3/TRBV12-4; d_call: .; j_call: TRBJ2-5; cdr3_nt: TGTGCCAGCAGCATAAACGACAGGCAAGAGACCCAGTACTTC; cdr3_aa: CASSINDRQETQYF
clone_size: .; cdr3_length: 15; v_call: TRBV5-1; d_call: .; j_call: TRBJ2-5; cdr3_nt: TGCGCCAGCAGCTGGGCCCCTCGTACGGAGGAGACCCAGTACTTC; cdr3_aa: CASSWAPRTEETQYF
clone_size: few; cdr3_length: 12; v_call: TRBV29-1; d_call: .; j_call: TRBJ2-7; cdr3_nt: TGCAGCGTTGAAGGTGGTTTCTACGAGCAGTACTTC; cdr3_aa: CSVEGGFYEQYF
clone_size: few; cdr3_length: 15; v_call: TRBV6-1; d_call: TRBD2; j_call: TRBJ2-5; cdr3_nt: TGTGCCAGCAGTTCAAAGGGTAGCGGGAGTGTTACCCAGTACTTC; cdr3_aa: CASSSKGSGSVTQYF
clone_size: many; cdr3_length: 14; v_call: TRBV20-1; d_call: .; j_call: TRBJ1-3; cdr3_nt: TGCAGTGCTAGCGGGCAGACAGGCGGAAACACCATATATTTT; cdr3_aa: CSASGQTGGNTIYF
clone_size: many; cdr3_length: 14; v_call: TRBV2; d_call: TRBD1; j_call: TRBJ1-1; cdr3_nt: TGTGCCAGCAGGGACAGGGGGCGTACGGGTGAAGCTTTCTTT; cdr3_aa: CASRDRGRTGEAFF
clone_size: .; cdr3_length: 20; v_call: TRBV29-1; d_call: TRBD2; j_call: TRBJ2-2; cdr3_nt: TGCAGCGTCCCCCTTAGGGGGGCTAAACTAGCGGGAGGGCCGAGCGGGGAGCTGTTTTTT; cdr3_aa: CSVPLRGAKLAGGPSGELFF
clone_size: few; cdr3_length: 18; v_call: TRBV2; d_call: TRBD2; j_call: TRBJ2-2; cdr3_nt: TGTGCCAGCAGTGACTACTTACTAGCGGGAGGTGTCACCGGGGAGCTGTTTTTT; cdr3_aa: CASSDYLLAGGVTGELFF
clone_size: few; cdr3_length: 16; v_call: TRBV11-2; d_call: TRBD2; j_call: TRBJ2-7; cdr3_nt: TGTGCCAGCAGCTTAGAGCCGGCGGGACTAGCGGGACAGGAGTACTTC; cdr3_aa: CASSLEPAGLAGQEYF
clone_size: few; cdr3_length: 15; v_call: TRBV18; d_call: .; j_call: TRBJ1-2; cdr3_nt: TGTGCCAGCTCACCAGACAGGACTTCCGCCCGCGGCTACACCTTC; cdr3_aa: CASSPDRTSARGYTF
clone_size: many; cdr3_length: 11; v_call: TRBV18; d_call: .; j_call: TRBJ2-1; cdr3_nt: TGTGCCAGCTCGCTGACGGGACCTCAGTTCTTC; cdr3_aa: CASSLTGPQFF